Listed here is a single T cell receptor beta chain. Its antigen is currently unknown. Germline CDR1 reads LGHNA; CDR2 reads YNFKEQ. The V end was cut by 0 bases, the J end by 6 bases, with 9 bases between. CDR3 length: 14 residues. These data are taken from a study of CD8+ T cells in alopecia areata. TCR sequencing used cDNA made by reverse transcription of extracted RNA. TCRdb keeps only in-frame clones here, not all; method: immunoSEQ multiplex PCR. Here the sample spans over 100,000 clones, approximately 48% being singletons. General study findings and limits: Sequencing of scalp samples also includes resident alphabeta T cells from normal skin.

The sequencing used CD8+ T cells sorted from blood, collected at week 0. This TCR was sampled from a human donor with alopecia areata. The chain joins TRBV4-2 to TRBJ2-1, with unresolved D. CDR3 sequence (DNA): TGTGCCAGCAGCCAAGACGCCAGTCTCAATGAGCAGTTCTTC. It encodes CASSQDASLNEQFF.